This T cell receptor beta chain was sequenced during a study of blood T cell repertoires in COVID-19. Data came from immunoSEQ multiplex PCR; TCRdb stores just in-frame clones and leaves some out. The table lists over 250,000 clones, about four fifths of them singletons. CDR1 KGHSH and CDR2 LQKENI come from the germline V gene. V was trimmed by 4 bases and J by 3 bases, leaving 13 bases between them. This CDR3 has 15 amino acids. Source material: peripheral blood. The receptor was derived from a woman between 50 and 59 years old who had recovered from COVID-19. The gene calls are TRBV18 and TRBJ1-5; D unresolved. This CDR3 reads CASSLDGRFNQPQHF. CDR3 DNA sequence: TGTGCCAGCTCACTTGATGGGAGGTTCAATCAGCCCCAGCATTTT.